The 17 T cell receptor beta chains presented below share a single source sample, sequenced in a study of control samples from healthy donors and cancer patients (dated by TCRdb to between 2020 and 2021). The protocol used for the library was the immunoSEQ multiplex PCR assay. In TCRdb, the immuneACCESS table is reduced to in-frame sequences with V and J assigned. These tables do not hold every clone; where another copy was compared, an unresolved V gene accounts for under half, and the others remain unexplained. Here the sample has approximately 170,000 clones; 80% to 95% occur a single time. Together, the top ten hold approximately 0.7% of the sample. Sample: blood. These TCRs come from a woman aged 25-40 years in good health.

The rearrangement links TRBV7-2 to TRBJ1-6, with D unresolved. CDR3 length equals 15 residues. From germline, CDR1 is SGHTA and CDR2 FQGNSA. V was cut by 1 base and J by 6 bases, with 10 bases left in between. The CDR3, as DNA: TGTGCCAGCAGCTTAGGGGGTTACAGTAATTCACCCCTCCACTTT. Encoded protein: CASSLGGYSNSPLHF.

The rearrangement uses TRBV29-1 and TRBJ2-5, with 7 bases fitting TRBD1. This CDR3 has 13 amino acids. V shed 6 bases, J shed 0 bases, and the junction held 4 bases outside the gene matches. Germline V CDR1 and CDR2: SQVTM, ANQGSEA. CDR3 in DNA: TGCAGCGTCCCCGGGACAGACCAAGAGACCCAGTACTTC. Translation gives CSVPGTDQETQYF.

In its sample, this clone was seen once. This chain joins TRBV27 and TRBJ2-2; D not resolved. This CDR3 region has 12 residues. Germline V gene data show CDR1 as MNHEY and CDR2 as SMNVEV (reference sequence). V gave up 1 base and J gave up 6 bases, with 3 bases separating them. CDR3 bases: TGTGCCAGCAGTTTATTGGCCGGGGAGCTGTTTTTT. Translation: CASSLLAGELFF.

This chain links TRBV6-2 or TRBV6-3 with TRBJ2-2; D unclear. CDR1 is MNHEY, CDR2 SVGEGT, per germline. V lost 3 bases and J lost 5, with 16 bases in between. There are 16 residues in the CDR3. Here the CDR3 reads CASSYGNVGHTGELFF. The CDR3 DNA sequence: TGTGCCAGCAGTTATGGGAACGTTGGGCATACCGGGGAGCTGTTTTTT.

This chain uses TRBV19 with TRBJ2-2, with 9 bases lining up with TRBD2. The CDR3 runs to 16 residues. Germline values: CDR1 LNHDA, CDR2 SQIVND (reference sequence). The junction had 11 bases not matched to a gene; V was cut back by 6 bases and J by 6 bases. The CDR3: CASRFGSGSTAGELFF. As DNA, the CDR3 is TGTGCCAGTAGGTTCGGTAGCGGGAGTACAGCCGGGGAGCTGTTTTTT.

A single count supports this clone. The chain recombines TRBV3-1 (or the pseudogene TRBV3-2) with TRBJ2-1, with D possibly TRBD1 on 5 matching bases. Germline CDR1 is LGHDT and CDR2 is YNNKEL (reference sequence). Trimming took off 1 base at V and 9 bases at J, with 13 bases between the two ends. The CDR3 spans 14 residues. This CDR3 is CASSQGADQGEQFF. CDR3 DNA: TGTGCCAGCAGCCAAGGGGCCGACCAGGGTGAGCAGTTCTTC.

V and J are TRBV4-1 and TRBJ2-5; D perhaps matches TRBD1 (5 bases). This CDR3 contains 18 residues. Deletions cut 1 base from V and 5 bases from J, with 23 bases between. From germline, CDR1 is MGHRA and CDR2 YSYEKL. CDR3 nucleotides: TGCGCCAGCAGCCAAGTGAGTGCAGGGCCGCCGCCGGTGGAGACCCAGTACTTC. Translation gives CASSQVSAGPPPVETQYF.

The V gene is TRBV7-2, the J gene TRBJ2-2; D is ambiguous. Germline loops: CDR1 SGHTA, CDR2 FQGNSA. CDR3 length: 18 amino acids. Trimming took 1 base from V and 0 from J, leaving 15 bases between them. The CDR3 protein is CASSLVPRGVSNTGELFF. CDR3 DNA sequence: TGTGCCAGCAGCTTAGTACCGCGCGGCGTATCGAACACCGGGGAGCTGTTTTTT.

CDR3: CASSLGQSGGYTF. The CDR3 nucleotides are TGTGCCAGCAGTTTGGGACAGTCGGGTGGCTACACCTTC. V gene TRBV27 combines with J gene TRBJ1-2; 7 bases fit TRBD1. CDR1 MNHEY and CDR2 SMNVEV come from the germline V gene (reference sequence). The CDR3 consists of 13 residues. J lost 7 bases, V lost 3 bases, and 5 bases had no gene match.

V gene TRBV20-1 combines with J gene TRBJ2-1, with 8 nucleotides matching TRBD1. From germline, CDR1 is DFQATT and CDR2 SNEGSKA (reference sequence). Trimming cost V 6 bases and J 10 bases; bases outside gene matches: 5. The CDR3 is made up of 11 amino acids. The chain's CDR3 is CSADRGQEQFF. The CDR3 region has the DNA TGCAGTGCAGACAGGGGACAGGAGCAGTTCTTC.

The J gene is TRBJ2-1, the V gene TRBV6-5; 11 bases match TRBD2. Germline CDR1 and CDR2: MNHEY and SVGAGI. J lost 5 bases, V lost 3 bases, and 3 bases had no gene match. The length of the CDR3 is 15 residues. The CDR3 spells CASSYLGLADNEQFF. The CDR3 DNA is TGTGCCAGCAGTTATTTGGGACTAGCGGACAATGAGCAGTTCTTC.

The V and J genes are TRBV7-3 and TRBJ2-2, with 8 bases matching TRBD1. Trimming removed 5 bases from V and 3 bases from J; junction bases left unmatched: 5. Germline V gives CDR1 SGHTA, CDR2 FQGTGA. This CDR3 is built from 15 residues. The CDR3 loop reads CASSTGGSHTGELFF. The CDR3 DNA follows: TGTGCCAGCAGCACAGGGGGGTCACACACCGGGGAGCTGTTTTTT. The full variable domain, in which reference TRBV7-3 and TRBJ2-2 provide the parts outside the CDR3, is GAGVSQTPSNKVTEKGKYVELRCDPISGHTALYWYRQSLGQGPEFLIYFQGTGAADDSGLPNDRFFAVRPEGSVSTLKIQRTERGDSAVYLCASSTGGSHTGELFFGEGSRLTVL.

This clone was found once. The J gene is TRBJ2-2, the V gene TRBV10-3; D is perhaps TRBD1 (6 bases). Per the germline V gene, CDR1 is ENHRY and CDR2 is SYGVKD. The CDR3 runs 18 residues. Trimming left V 2 bases short and J 2 bases short, with 18 bases between. DNA for the CDR3: TGTGCCATCAGTGAGACTCTGACCGGGACACCCAACACCGGGGAGCTGTTTTTT. It yields the protein CAISETLTGTPNTGELFF.

The V call is TRBV5-4, the J call TRBJ2-7, with D tentatively TRBD2 (5 bases). Trimming removed 4 bases at V and 0 bases at J, with 8 bases between. The CDR3 length is 13 residues. Germline CDR1 reads SGHNT; CDR2 reads YYREEE (reference sequence). The DNA of the CDR3 is TGTGCCAGCAGCCCAGGACTCTCCTACGAGCAGTACTTC. Translation: CASSPGLSYEQYF.

The rearrangement links TRBV10-3 to TRBJ1-1; maybe TRBD1 (5 bases). The CDR3 has 13 amino acids. Trimming removed 6 bases from V and 1 base from J, with 9 bases in between. Germline values: CDR1 ENHRY, CDR2 SYGVKD. The CDR3 DNA sequence: TGTGCCATCAGAGGGACTCCGAACACTGAAGCTTTCTTT. Protein sequence: CAIRGTPNTEAFF.

J is TRBJ2-3 and V is TRBV2; perhaps D is TRBD1 or TRBD2 (7 bases each). Trimming pared 3 bases from V and 4 bases from J, leaving 14 bases between. The germline V gene has CDR1 SNHLY and CDR2 FYNNEI. The CDR3 is 15 amino acids. This CDR3 is CASSDRGRDADTQYF. The CDR3 nucleotides read TGTGCCAGCAGTGACAGGGGGAGGGACGCAGATACGCAGTATTTT.

The chain recombines TRBV5-6 with TRBJ1-1; 7 bases map to TRBD1. CDR1 and CDR2 (germline): SGHDT, YYEEEE. With 0 bases clipped from V and 3 bases from J, the junction kept 5 bases outside the gene matches. This CDR3 region has 15 residues. The CDR3 sequence is CASSLAGQGDTEAFF. The CDR3, as DNA: TGTGCCAGCAGCTTGGCCGGCCAGGGGGACACTGAAGCTTTCTTT.